This T cell receptor beta chain was profiled in a study of T cells in Graves' hyperthyroidism and ophthalmopathy (dated by TCRdb to the late 2010s). Broadly, across the study: Peripheral blood was sampled at the time of initial diagnosis, prior to any treatment. To identify TCR V-J signatures that set the groups apart, the researchers used a discovery cohort of 100 or so patients, made up of around 40 with Graves' ophthalmopathy and some 58 with stable Graves' hyperthyroidism. Prospective prediction of ophthalmopathy was tested in an independent validation cohort of 18 to 20 hyperthyroidism patients and around 16 patients who later progressed to ophthalmopathy. The roughly 100 discovery patients were divided at random into training and test sets in a 7:3 ratio. Thyroid tissue and blood T-cell repertoires from several Graves' hyperthyroidism patients were also compared in the study. Once sampling was done, hyperthyroidism patients were given methimazole at a starting dose of 30 mg daily, whereas ophthalmopathy patients were given high-dose intravenous methylprednisolone. According to the paper, TCR Vbeta CDR3 sequencing was carried out on about 140 peripheral blood samples, which came from under 50 ophthalmopathy, 75 or so hyperthyroidism and approximately 17 progressor patients. Paper-wide results and their limitations: No statistical method was used to set the sample size in advance, and investigators knew the group allocation. During validation, the model predicted progression to ophthalmopathy a median of approximately 6 months ahead of onset, with more than 55% sensitivity and under 85% specificity. In cross-validation, a model built on a 13 V-J signature told ophthalmopathy apart from stable hyperthyroidism with 85% to 90% sensitivity and about 81% specificity, and in testing the same model reached 80%/75%. Most expanded thyroid clonotypes (frequency above 0.001) were also found in blood, which suggests that blood repertoires may mirror thyroid immune responses.

To note about this clonotype: The target of this receptor is not known. A much larger clone is a single base away; this may be a read error.

Stable Graves' hyperthyroidism was defined as the absence of progression to ophthalmopathy over 18 months of follow-up. The hyperthyroidism patients were between 18 and 65 years old and newly diagnosed, with a disease duration of less than 2 months. Any patient with an uncontrolled infection, another autoimmune disease, pregnancy or lactation was excluded. Diagnoses relied on clinical symptoms, serum thyroxine and TRAb, thyroid ultrasound and orbital computed tomography. PBMCs were isolated from about 9.2 ml of fresh peripheral blood by Ficoll-Paque density gradient centrifugation. Total RNA was extracted with Trizol reagent, and quality was checked on an Agilent 2100 Bioanalyzer. The TCR beta CDR3 regions were amplified from RNA transcripts. The first round of RT-PCR for the TCR CDR3 was performed with the HTBI primer set and the Qiagen OneStep RT-PCR kit. Libraries were constructed in a second round of multiplex PCR, after which size selection and purification were carried out. Paired-end sequencing of the libraries was performed with 100 bp reads on an Illumina HiSeq2000. The original methods were these. Raw data were processed with SOAPnuke, discarding reads with adapters, uncalled bases, mean Phred below 15, or no exact constant-primer or identifier match. COPE v1.2.5 was used to merge high-quality paired reads, and clonotypes were defined as unique nucleotide sequences. MiTCR v1.1 was used to align the clonotypes against IMGT TRBV, TRBD and TRBJ reference segments. The analysis was restricted to V-J combinations with a frequency above 0.0001, which together covered 99% to 99.2% of the repertoires. The TCS score was defined as F50 (clonal expansion) divided by E x V (chaos), with BLOSUM62-based TCRdist calculated between CDR3 peptides within each V-J. Welch's t-statistics and random forest reduced fewer than 600 V-J features to roughly 13, which were used in a naive Bayes classifier (R e1071). Through fastp at Q25 and MiXCR, TCRdb rebuilt clones from the public reads, retaining in-frame beta chains. A single entry per CDR3 protein holds the most common genes and DNA from its merged rows. The V and J calls, along with clone size, are taken from TCRdb and not from the paper's own processing. A total of under 300,000 distinct CDR3 sequences appear in this sample, roughly 13% of them only once. In total, the top ten clones hold 7.9% of the sample.

The CDR3 measures 10 amino acids from cysteine to phenylalanine. The retained sequence is limited to the CDR3, 30 bases, with the frame set at the first base. The germline V gene supplies CDR1 MDHEN and CDR2 SYDVKM. The rearrangement joined TRBV28 to TRBJ1-1; too little of a D gene remains to name it. This clonotype was sampled from a woman aged 40 to 49 with Graves' hyperthyroidism. Sequenced material: blood. Here the CDR3 is given as CVPERTEAFF. The base sequence is TGCGTCCCGGAGAGGACTGAAGCTTTCTTT.